Shown below are 6 T cell receptor beta chains from a single sample sequenced in a study of TIL therapy for anti-PD-1-resistant metastatic lung cancer. Time point: pre-treatment sample, taken before nivolumab and TIL therapy. The libraries were made with immunoSEQ v3. This table comes from immunoSEQ multiplex PCR, and its TCRdb copy is limited to in-frame clones, with some not included. The sample yields about 32,000 clones, 60% to 80% seen once. The sequencing here drew on blood, taken at baseline. These receptors were collected from a woman between 25 and 80 years old with non-small cell lung cancer.

The CDR3 DNA reads TGCGCCAGCAGCGTCCTAGGGAATCAGCCCCAGCATTTT. It encodes CASSVLGNQPQHF. V is TRBV5-1 and J is TRBJ1-5; the D is unclear. The V and J ends lost 4 bases and 4 bases respectively, with 9 bases between them. Germline V gene data show CDR1 as SGHRS and CDR2 as YFSETQ. The CDR3 is 13 residues long.

The genes are TRBV11-2 and TRBJ2-7, with 9 bases aligning to TRBD2. J lost 4 bases, V lost 5 bases, and 12 bases had no gene match. Germline CDR1 SGHAT, CDR2 FQNNGV. The CDR3 totals 16 residues. DNA for the CDR3: TGTGCCAGCAGCCCTATATCCCGGACTAGCGTTTACGAGCAGTACTTC. Its translation is CASSPISRTSVYEQYF.

V usage is TRBV28 and J usage is TRBJ2-7, with D unclear. There are 13 residues in the CDR3. V was shortened by 1 base and J by 6 bases, with 10 bases between the two germline ends. Per the germline V gene, CDR1 is MDHEN and CDR2 is SYDVKM. CDR3: CASSLSLKGEQYF. CDR3 DNA sequence: TGTGCCAGCAGTTTATCCCTGAAGGGCGAGCAGTACTTC.

This clone appeared a few times. The rearrangement joins TRBV11-3 to TRBJ1-1; 7 nucleotides match TRBD1. CDR1 is SGHNT, CDR2 YENEEA, per germline. V was clipped by 8 bases and J by 8 bases; unmatched bases: 14. The CDR3 length is 14 residues. CDR3 amino acids: CASVSRQGRGEAFF. CDR3 nucleotide sequence: TGTGCCAGCGTATCCAGACAGGGACGAGGGGAAGCTTTCTTT.

The rearrangement links TRBV4-1 to TRBJ2-3, with 9 bases lining up with TRBD2. Per germline, CDR1 MGHRA and CDR2 YSYEKL. CDR3 size: 17 residues. The junction had 14 bases not matched to a gene; V was cut back by 8 bases and J by 2 bases. The CDR3 DNA is TGCGCCAGCCAAAGGGTCCTTGCGGGAGGGCCCACAGATACGCAGTATTTT. The encoded protein is CASQRVLAGGPTDTQYF.

This CDR3 reads CASSKANSDRGQAFF. Written as DNA, the CDR3 is TGTGCCAGCAGCAAAGCCAATTCGGACAGGGGGCAAGCTTTCTTT. The chain employs TRBV21-1 and TRBJ1-1; the table's D call, TRBD1, was not checked against the DNA. TRBV21-1 is listed as a pseudogene. CDR3 size: 15 residues.